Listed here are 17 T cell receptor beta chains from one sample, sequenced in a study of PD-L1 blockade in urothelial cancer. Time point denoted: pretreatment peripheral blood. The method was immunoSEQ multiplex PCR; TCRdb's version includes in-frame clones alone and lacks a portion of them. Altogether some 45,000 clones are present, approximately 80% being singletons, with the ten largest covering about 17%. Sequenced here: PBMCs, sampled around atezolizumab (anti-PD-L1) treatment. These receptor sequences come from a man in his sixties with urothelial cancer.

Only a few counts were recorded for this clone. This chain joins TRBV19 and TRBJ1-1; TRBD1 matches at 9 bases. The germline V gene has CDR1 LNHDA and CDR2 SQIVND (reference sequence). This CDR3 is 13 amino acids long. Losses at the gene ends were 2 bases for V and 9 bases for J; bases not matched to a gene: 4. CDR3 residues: CASSITGTGQAFF. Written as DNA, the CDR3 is TGTGCCAGTAGTATAACCGGGACAGGGCAAGCTTTCTTT.

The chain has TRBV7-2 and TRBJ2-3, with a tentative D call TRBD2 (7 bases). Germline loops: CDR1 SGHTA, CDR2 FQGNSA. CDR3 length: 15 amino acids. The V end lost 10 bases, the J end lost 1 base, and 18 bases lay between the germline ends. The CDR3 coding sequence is TGTGCCACCTCAGAGGGGGGGCCCCGCACAGATACGCAGTATTTT. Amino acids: CATSEGGPRTDTQYF.

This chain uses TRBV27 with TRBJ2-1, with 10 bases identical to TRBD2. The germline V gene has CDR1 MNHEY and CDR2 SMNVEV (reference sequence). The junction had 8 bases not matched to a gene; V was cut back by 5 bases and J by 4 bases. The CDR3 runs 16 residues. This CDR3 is CASSTSGALIYNEQFF. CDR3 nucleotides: TGTGCCAGCAGTACTAGCGGGGCCCTAATATACAATGAGCAGTTCTTC.

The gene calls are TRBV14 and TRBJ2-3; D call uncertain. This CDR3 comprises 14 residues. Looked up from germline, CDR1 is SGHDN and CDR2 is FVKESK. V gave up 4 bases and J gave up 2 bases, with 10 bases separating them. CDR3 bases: TGTGCCAGCAGCCTGGGCAGGCACACAGATACGCAGTATTTT. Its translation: CASSLGRHTDTQYF.

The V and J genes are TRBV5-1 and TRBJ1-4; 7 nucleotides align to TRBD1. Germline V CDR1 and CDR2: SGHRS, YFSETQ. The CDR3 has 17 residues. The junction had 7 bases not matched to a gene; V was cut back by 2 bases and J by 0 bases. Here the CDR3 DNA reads TGCGCCAGCAGCTTCACAGGGGAGCCCGCAACTAATGAAAAACTGTTTTTT. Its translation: CASSFTGEPATNEKLFF.

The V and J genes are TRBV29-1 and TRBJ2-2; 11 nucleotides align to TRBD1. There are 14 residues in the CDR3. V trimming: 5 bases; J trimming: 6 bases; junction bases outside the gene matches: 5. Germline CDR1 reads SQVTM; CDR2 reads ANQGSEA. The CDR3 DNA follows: TGCAGCGTTTACGGGACAGGGGGGGCCGGGGAGCTGTTTTTT. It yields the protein CSVYGTGGAGELFF.

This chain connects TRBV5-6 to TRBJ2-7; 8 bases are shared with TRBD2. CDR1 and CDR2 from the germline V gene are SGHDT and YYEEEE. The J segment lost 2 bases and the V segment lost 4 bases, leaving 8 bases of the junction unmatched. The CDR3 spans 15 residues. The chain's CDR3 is CASSRSGGLPYEQYF. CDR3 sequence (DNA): TGTGCCAGCAGCCGAAGCGGGGGCCTTCCCTACGAGCAGTACTTC.

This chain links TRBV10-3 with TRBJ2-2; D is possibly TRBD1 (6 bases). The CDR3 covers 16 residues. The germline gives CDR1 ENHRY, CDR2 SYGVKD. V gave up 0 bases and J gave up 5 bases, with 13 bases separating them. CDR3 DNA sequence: TGTGCCATCAGTGAGTCGCTCACCAGGGGAACCGGGGAGCTGTTTTTT. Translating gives CAISESLTRGTGELFF.

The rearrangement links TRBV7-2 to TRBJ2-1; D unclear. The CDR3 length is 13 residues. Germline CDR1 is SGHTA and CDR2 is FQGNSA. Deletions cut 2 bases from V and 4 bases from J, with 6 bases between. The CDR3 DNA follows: TGTGCCAGCAGCTTACAGTATTACAATGAGCAGTTCTTC. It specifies CASSLQYYNEQFF.

CDR3 sequence: CSVDPTGRAEKLFF. In DNA, the CDR3 is TGCAGCGTTGATCCGACAGGCCGTGCTGAAAAACTGTTTTTT. The rearrangement joins TRBV29-1 to TRBJ1-4, with D tentatively TRBD1 (6 bases). Germline-derived CDR1 and CDR2 are SQVTM and ANQGSEA. The CDR3 has 14 amino acids. The V end lost 3 bases, the J end lost 7 bases, and 15 bases lay between the germline ends.

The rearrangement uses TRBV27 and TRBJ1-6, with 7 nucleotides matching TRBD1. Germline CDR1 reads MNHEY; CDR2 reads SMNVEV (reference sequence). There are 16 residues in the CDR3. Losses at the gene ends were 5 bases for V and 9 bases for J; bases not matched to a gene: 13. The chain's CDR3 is CASSPPEQGFGSPLHF. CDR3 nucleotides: TGTGCCAGCAGTCCCCCAGAACAGGGGTTCGGTTCACCCCTCCACTTT.

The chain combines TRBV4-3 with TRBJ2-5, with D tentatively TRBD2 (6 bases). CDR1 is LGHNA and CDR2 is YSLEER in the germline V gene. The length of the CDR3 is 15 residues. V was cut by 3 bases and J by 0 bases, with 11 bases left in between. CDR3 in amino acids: CASSQGRDYQETQYF. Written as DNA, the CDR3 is TGCGCCAGCAGCCAGGGCCGGGACTACCAAGAGACCCAGTACTTC.

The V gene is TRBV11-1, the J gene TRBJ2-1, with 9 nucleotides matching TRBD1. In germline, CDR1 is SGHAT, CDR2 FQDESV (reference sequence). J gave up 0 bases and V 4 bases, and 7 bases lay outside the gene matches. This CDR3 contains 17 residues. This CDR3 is CASSYRTGVASYNEQFF. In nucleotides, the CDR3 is TGTGCCAGCAGCTACCGGACAGGGGTCGCCTCCTACAATGAGCAGTTCTTC.

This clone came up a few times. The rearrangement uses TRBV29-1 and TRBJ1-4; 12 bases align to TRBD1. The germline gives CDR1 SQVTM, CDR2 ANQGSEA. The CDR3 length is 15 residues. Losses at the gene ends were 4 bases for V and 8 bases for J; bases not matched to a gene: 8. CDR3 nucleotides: TGCAGCGTTGGAGTCCGGGACAGGGGGCGGGAAAAACTGTTTTTT. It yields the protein CSVGVRDRGREKLFF.

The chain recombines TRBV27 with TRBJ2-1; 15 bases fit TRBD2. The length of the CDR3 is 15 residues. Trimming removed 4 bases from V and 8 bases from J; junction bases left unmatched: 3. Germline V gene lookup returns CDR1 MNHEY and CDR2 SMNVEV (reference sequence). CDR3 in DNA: TGTGCCAGCAGTTCCCGGACTAGCGGGAGGGATGAGCAGTTCTTC. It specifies CASSSRTSGRDEQFF.

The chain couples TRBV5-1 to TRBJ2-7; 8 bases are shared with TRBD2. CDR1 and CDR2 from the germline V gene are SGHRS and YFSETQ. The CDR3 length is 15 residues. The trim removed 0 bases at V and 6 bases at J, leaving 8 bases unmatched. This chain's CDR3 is CASSLGQREKSEQYF. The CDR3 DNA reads TGCGCCAGCAGCTTGGGTCAGCGGGAGAAAAGCGAGCAGTACTTC.

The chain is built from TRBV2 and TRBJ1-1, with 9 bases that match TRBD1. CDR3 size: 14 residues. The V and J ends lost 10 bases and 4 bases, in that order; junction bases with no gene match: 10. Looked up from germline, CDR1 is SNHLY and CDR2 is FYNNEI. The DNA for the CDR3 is TGTGCCACCACCCCGGGACAGGGCATCACTGAAGCTTTCTTT. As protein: CATTPGQGITEAFF.